Below, 7 T cell receptor beta chains from the same sample are listed, as sequenced in a study of T cell responses to AZD1222 COVID-19 vaccine. The assay was immunoSEQ multiplex PCR, and TCRdb's table has in-frame clones only and misses some. The table lists 70,000 or so clones, around 86% of them singletons. The sequences come from peripheral blood, collected on day 0 of AZD1222 vaccination. The source of these receptors is an adult in good health.

This chain uses TRBV6-5 with TRBJ1-2; D perhaps matches TRBD1 (6 bases). In germline, CDR1 is MNHEY, CDR2 SVGAGI. CDR3 length equals 13 residues. Trimming stripped 10 bases from V and 7 bases from J, with 19 bases between. The CDR3 nucleotides read TGTGCCAACTCCCCGGGGGGCGACAGTGGCTACACCTTC. This codes for CANSPGGDSGYTF.

This sequence joins TRBV5-8 and TRBJ1-1; 10 nucleotides match TRBD1. V lost 3 bases and J lost 6; bases outside the gene matches: 5. This CDR3 spans 14 amino acids. Germline-derived CDR1 and CDR2 are SGHTS and YDEGEE. This CDR3 reads CASSWGDRGAEAFF. CDR3 coding DNA: TGTGCCAGCAGCTGGGGGGACAGGGGCGCTGAAGCTTTCTTT. The full variable domain, rest sourced from reference TRBV5-8 and TRBJ1-1, is EAGVTQSPTHLIKTRGQQATLRCSPISGHTSVYWYQQALGLGLQFLLWYDEGEERNRGNFPPRFSGRQFPNYSSELNVNALELEDSALYLCASSWGDRGAEAFFGQGTRLTVV.

This clone has only one observation. The chain is built from TRBV3-1 (or the pseudogene TRBV3-2) and TRBJ1-6, with 9 bases lining up with TRBD1. Germline assignment: CDR1 LGHDT and CDR2 YNNKEL (reference sequence). CDR3 length equals 17 residues. Trimming cost V 5 bases and J 0 bases; bases outside gene matches: 5. The CDR3 DNA follows: TGTGCCAGCAGCTCCGACAGGGGGAGCTCCTATAATTCACCCCTCCACTTT. Its protein is CASSSDRGSSYNSPLHF.

This clone has only one observation. The V gene is TRBV27, the J gene TRBJ1-6; D not resolved. V gave up 5 bases and J gave up 7 bases, with 15 bases separating them. CDR1 and CDR2 from the germline V gene are MNHEY and SMNVEV (reference sequence). The CDR3 spans 15 residues. For the CDR3, the DNA is TGTGCCAGCAGTCGAACGGGCTCGGTAAATTCACCCCTCCACTTT. Translation gives CASSRTGSVNSPLHF.

The CDR3 DNA reads TGTGCCAGCAGCCAAAGTCCCGAAGCTTTCTTT. This codes for CASSQSPEAFF. This sequence joins TRBV6-2 or TRBV6-3 and TRBJ1-1; D not resolved. The V gene's germline CDR1 is MNHEY and CDR2 SVGEGT. Between the trimmed V and J ends, which lost 6 bases and 8 bases, there was a span of 10 bases. This CDR3 is 11 amino acids long.

The V gene is TRBV19, the J gene TRBJ2-3; D is possibly TRBD2 (5 bases). V was clipped by 7 bases and J by 1 base, with 9 bases between them. The germline gives CDR1 LNHDA, CDR2 SQIVND (reference sequence). This CDR3 has 13 residues. The CDR3 spells CASKFSGTDTQYF. CDR3 coding DNA: TGTGCCAGTAAATTTAGCGGCACAGATACGCAGTATTTT.

This chain joins TRBV5-8 and TRBJ2-5, with D uncertain. CDR3 length: 15 amino acids. V was shortened by 2 bases and J by 5 bases, with 16 bases between the two germline ends. The germline V gene has CDR1 SGHTS and CDR2 YDEGEE. In DNA, the CDR3 is TGTGCCAGCAGCTTACAAAGGTCACGATGGGAGACCCAGTACTTC. Residues: CASSLQRSRWETQYF.